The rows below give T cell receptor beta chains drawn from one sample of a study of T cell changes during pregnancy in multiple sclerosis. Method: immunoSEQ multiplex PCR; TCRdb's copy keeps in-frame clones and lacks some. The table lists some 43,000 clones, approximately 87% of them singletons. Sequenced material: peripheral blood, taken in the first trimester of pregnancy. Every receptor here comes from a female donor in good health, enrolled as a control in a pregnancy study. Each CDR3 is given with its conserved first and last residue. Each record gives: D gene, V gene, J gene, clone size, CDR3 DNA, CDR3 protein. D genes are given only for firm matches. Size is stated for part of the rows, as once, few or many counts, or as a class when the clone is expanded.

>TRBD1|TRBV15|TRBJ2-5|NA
TGTGCCACCAGCAGAGAGGACAGGAAAGAGACCCAGTACTTC
CATSREDRKETQYF
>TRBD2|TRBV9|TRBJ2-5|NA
TGTGCCAGCAGCGTAGCCCATAGCGGGGGGGTCCAAGAGACCCAGTACTTC
CASSVAHSGGVQETQYF
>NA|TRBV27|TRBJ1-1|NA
TGTGCCAGCAGTTTAAGACAGGATCTGGGCACTGAAGCTTTCTTT
CASSLRQDLGTEAFF
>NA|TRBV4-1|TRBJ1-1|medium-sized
TGCGCCAGCAGCCATCTAAGACCTCGGGGGCGGGGGACTGAAGCTTTCTTT
CASSHLRPRGRGTEAFF
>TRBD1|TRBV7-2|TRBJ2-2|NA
TGTGCCAGCAGACTTACAGGGGGAGTGAACACCGGGGAGCTGTTTTTT
CASRLTGGVNTGELFF
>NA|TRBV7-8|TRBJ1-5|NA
TGTGCCAGCAGCTTGGACACGGGAGGGCAGCCCCAGCATTTT
CASSLDTGGQPQHF
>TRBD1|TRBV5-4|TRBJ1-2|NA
TGTGCCAGCAGCTCCCCGGGACAGGGCTCTAACTATGGCTACACCTTC
CASSSPGQGSNYGYTF
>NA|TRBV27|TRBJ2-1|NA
TGTGCCAGCGCCGACTTGACGCTAAATAACAATGAGCAGTTCTTC
CASADLTLNNNEQFF
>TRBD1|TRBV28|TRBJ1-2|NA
TGTGCCAGCAGCAAGAGGGGACAGGGGAGTCGCGGCTACACCTTC
CASSKRGQGSRGYTF
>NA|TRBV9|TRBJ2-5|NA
TGTGCCAGCAGCCTAAGTGGTCAAGAGACCCAGTACTTC
CASSLSGQETQYF
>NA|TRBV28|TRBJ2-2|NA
TGTGCCAGTCAGATAGGGGCAGGGGAGCTGTTTTTT
CASQIGAGELFF
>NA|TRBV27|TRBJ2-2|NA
TGTGCCAGCAGTTTATATGAGGGAACCGGGGAGCTGTTTTTT
CASSLYEGTGELFF
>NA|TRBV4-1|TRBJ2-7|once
TGCGCCAGCAGCCAAGGTCTACGGGGCTACGAGCAGTACTTC
CASSQGLRGYEQYF
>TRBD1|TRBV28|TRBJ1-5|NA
TGTGCCAGCAGGGGACAGCTCCAAAAAAATCAGCCCCAGCATTTT
CASRGQLQKNQPQHF
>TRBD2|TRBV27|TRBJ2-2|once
TGTGCCAGCAGTTTTGTGACCGCACGCGGGGGGACCGGGGAGCTGTTTTTT
CASSFVTARGGTGELFF
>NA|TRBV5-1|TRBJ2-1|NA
TGCGCCAGCAGCTTGGGACCGACTAACAATGAGCAGTTCTTC
CASSLGPTNNEQFF
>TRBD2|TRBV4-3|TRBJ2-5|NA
TGCGCCAGCAGCCTCTATTCCGCTAGCGGGAGTCTTCAAGAGACCCAGTACTTC
CASSLYSASGSLQETQYF
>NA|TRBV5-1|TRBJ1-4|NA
TGCGCCAGCAGCTTGGGGGCCATAACCGACGGAGAAAAACTGTTTTTT
CASSLGAITDGEKLFF
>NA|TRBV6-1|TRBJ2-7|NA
TGTGCCAGCAGTGATACAGGGAAACTCTACGAGCAGTACTTC
CASSDTGKLYEQYF
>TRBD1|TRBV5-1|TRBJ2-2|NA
TGCGCCAGCAGCTTCACACCGACAGGGACCTCGAACACCGGGGAGCTGTTTTTT
CASSFTPTGTSNTGELFF
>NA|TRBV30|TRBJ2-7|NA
TGTGCCTGGAGTGTACGGGACAATCAGCAGTACTTC
CAWSVRDNQQYF
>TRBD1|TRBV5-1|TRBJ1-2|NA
TGCGCCAGCAGCTTGGCCGGACAGGGGTACACCTTC
CASSLAGQGYTF